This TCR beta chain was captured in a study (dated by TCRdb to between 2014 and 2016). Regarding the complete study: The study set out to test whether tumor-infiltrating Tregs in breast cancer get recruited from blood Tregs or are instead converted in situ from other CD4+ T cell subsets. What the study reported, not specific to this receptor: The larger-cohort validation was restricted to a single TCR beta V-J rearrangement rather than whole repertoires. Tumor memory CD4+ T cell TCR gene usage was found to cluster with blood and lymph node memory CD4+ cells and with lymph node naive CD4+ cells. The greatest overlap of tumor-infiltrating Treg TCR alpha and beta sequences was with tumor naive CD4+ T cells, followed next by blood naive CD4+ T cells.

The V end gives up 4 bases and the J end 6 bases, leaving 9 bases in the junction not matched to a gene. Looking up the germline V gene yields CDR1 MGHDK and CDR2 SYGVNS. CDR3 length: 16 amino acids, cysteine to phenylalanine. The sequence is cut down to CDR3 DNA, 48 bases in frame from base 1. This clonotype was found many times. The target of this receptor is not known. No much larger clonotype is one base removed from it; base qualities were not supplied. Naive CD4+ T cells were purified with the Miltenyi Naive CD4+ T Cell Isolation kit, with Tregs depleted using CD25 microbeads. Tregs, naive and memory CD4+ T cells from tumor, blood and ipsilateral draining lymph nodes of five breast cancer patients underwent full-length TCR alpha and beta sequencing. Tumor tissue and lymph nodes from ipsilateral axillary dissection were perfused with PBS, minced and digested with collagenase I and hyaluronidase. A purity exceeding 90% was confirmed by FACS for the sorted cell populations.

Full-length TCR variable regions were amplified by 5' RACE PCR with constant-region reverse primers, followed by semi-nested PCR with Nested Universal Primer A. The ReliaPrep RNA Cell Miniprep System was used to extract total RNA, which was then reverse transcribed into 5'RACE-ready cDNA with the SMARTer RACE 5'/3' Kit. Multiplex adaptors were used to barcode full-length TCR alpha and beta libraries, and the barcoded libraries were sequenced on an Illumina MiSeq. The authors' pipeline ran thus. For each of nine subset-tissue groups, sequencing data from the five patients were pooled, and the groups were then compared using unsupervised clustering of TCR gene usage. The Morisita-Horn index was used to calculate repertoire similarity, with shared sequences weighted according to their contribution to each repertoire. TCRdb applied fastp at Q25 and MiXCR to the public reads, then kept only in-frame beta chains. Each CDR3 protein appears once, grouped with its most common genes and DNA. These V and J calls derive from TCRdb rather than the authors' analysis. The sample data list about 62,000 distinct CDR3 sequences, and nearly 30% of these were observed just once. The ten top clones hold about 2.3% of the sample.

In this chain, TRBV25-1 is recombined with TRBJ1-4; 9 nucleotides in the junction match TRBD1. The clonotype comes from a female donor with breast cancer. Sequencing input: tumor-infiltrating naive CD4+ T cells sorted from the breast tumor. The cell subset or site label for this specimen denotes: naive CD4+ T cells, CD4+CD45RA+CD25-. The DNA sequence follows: TGTGCCAGCAGTGTCGACACAGGGGGCGTTGATGAAAAACTGTTTTTT. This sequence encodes CASSVDTGGVDEKLFF. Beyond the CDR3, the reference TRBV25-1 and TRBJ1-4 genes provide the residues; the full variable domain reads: EADIYQTPRYLVIGTGKKITLECSQTMGHDKMYWYQQDPGMELHLIHYSYGVNSTEKGDLSSESTVSRIRTEHFPLTLESARPSHTSQYLCASSVDTGGVDEKLFFGSGTQLSVL.